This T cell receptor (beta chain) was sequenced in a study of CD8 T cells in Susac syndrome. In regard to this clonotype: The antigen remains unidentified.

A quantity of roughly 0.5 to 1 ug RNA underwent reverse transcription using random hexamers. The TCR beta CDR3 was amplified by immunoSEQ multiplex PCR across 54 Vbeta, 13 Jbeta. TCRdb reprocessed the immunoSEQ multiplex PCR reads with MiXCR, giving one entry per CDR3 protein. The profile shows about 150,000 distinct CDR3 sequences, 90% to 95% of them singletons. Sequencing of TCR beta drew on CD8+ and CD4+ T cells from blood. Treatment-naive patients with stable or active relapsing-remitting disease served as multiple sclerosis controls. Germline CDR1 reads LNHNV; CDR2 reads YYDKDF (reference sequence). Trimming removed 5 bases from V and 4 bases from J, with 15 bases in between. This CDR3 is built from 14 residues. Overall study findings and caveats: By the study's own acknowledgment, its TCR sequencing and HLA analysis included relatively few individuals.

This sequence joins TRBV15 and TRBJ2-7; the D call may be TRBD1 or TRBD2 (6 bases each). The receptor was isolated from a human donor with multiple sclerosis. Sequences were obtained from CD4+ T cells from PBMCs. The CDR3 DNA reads TGTGCCACCAGCCCCAGGTGGGGGGCATACGAGCAGTACTTC. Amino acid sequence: CATSPRWGAYEQYF.